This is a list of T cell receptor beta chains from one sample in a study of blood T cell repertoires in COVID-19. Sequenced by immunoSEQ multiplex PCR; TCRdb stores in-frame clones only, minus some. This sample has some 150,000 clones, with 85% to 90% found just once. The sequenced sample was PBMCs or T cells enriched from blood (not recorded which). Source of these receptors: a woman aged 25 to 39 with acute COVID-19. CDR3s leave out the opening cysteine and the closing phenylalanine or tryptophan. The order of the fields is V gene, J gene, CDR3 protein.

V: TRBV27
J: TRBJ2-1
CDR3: ASSLWPSSSYNEQF

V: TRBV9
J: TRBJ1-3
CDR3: ASSVDPGTGNTIY

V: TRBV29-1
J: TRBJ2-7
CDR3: SVGGGPSNEQY

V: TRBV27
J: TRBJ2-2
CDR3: ASSLGESRELF

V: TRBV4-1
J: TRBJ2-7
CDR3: ASSQSILLAVREQY

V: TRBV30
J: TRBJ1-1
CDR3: AWSIGALVAEAF

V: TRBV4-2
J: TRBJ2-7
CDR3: ASSQAVLFGQVPYEQY

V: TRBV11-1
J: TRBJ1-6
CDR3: ASSTDRVPNSPLH

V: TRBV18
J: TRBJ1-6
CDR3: ASSPTGGYIPLH

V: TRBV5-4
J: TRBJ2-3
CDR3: ASSLEGGGRAPDTQY

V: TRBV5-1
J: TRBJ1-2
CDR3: ASSPGTAFGGYT

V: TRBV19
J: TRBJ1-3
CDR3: ASSGGAGNTIY

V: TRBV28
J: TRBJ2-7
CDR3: ASSNPGTLAYEQY

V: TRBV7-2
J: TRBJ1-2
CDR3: ASSLAHSNYGYT

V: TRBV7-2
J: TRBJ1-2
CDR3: ASSLVNSGGYT

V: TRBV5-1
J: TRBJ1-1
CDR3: ASSETGVPSRNTEAF

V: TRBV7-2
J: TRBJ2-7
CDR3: ASSFLAGGSYEQY

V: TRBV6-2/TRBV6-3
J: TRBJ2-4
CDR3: ASSYSSSSGENY

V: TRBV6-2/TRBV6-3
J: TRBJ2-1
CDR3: ASSKRTSGRGDEQF

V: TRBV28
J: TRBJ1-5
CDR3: ASRPGDRADQPQH

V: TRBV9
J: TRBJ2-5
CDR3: ASGRGFETQY

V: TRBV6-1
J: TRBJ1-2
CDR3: ASSVFPGQGDYGYT

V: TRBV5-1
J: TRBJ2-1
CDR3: ASSLAVGVEQF

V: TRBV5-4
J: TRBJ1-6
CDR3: ASSLGQLGNSPLH

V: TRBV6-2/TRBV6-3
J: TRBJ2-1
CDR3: ASSYAPSANEQF

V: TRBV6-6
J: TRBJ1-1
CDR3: ASSPQGLTEAF

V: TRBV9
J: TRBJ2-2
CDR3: ASSAREPGTGELF

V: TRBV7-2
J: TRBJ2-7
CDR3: ASSRWASGNYEQY

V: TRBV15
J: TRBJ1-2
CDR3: ATSIWGSGGYT

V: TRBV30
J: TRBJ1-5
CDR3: AWTPGSTVSNQPQH

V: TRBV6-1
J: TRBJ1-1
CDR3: ASSEAKGAVTEAF

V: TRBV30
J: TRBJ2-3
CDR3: AWDRTSTDTQY

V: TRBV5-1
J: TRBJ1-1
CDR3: ASSLGSGSGTEAF

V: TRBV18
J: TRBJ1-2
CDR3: ASSPPATAVSNYGYT

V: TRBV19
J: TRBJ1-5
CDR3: ASRSGTNSNQPQH

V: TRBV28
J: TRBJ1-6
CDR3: ASRSPTASSYNSPLH

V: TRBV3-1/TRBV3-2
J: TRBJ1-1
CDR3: ASSQGGGATEAF

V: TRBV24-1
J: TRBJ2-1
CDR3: ATHPGRVSSYNEQF

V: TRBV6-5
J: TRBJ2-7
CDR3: ASSYSRVFEQY

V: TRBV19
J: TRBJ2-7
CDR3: ASSIRDYPYEQY

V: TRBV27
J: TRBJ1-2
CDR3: ASSQGLGGYT

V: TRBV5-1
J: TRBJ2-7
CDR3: ASSERGADYEQY

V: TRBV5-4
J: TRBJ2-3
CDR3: ASRSREEGTDTQY

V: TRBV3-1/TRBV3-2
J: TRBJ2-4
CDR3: ASSPIPISSGNIQY

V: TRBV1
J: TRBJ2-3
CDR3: TSSQDTGDTDTQY

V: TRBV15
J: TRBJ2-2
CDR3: ATSRGGENTGELF

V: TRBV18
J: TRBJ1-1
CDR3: ASSPAGRTNTEAF

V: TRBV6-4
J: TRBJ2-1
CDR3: ASSATGTHNEQF

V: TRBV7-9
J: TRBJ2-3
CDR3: ASTPGGDTQY

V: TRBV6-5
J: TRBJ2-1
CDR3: ASSSVRTNYNEQF

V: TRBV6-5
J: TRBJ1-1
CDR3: ASSWSQGNTEAF

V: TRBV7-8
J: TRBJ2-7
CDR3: ASSLGAVEQY

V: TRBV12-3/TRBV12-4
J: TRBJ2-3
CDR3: ASSYTGADTQY